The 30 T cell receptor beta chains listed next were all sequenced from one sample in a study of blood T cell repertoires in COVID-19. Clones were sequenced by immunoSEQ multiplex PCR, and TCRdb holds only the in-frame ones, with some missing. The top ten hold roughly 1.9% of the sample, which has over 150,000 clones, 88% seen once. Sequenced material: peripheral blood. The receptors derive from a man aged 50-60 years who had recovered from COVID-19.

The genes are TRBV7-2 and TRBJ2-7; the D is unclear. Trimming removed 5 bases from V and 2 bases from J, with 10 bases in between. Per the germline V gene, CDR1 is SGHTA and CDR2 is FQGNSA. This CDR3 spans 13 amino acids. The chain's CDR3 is CASSGGGTYEQYF. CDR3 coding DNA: TGTGCCAGCAGCGGTGGCGGAACCTACGAGCAGTACTTC.

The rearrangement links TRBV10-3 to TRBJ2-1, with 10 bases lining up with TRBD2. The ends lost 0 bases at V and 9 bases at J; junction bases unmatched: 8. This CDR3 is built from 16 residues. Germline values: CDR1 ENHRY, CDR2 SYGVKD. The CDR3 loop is CAISESGAGGFGEQFF. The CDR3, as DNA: TGTGCCATCAGTGAGTCAGGAGCGGGGGGGTTCGGTGAGCAGTTCTTC.

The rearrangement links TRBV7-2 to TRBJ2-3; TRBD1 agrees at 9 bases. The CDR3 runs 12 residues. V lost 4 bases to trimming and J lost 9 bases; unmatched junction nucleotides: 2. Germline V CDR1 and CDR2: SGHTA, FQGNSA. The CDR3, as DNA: TGTGCCAGCAGCTCAACAGGGGGCACGCAGTATTTT. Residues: CASSSTGGTQYF.

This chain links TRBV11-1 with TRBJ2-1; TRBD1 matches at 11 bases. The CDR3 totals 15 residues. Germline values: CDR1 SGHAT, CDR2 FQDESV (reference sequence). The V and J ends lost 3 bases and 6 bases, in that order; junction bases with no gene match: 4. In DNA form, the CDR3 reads TGTGCCAGCAGCTTCCGGACAGGGGGCGGCAATGAGCAGTTCTTC. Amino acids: CASSFRTGGGNEQFF.

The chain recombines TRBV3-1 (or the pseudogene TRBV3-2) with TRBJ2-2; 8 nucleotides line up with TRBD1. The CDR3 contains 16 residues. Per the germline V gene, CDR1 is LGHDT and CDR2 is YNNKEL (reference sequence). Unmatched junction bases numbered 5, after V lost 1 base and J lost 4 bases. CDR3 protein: CASSQARGRVTGELFF. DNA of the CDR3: TGTGCCAGCAGCCAAGCCAGGGGGCGCGTCACCGGGGAGCTGTTTTTT.

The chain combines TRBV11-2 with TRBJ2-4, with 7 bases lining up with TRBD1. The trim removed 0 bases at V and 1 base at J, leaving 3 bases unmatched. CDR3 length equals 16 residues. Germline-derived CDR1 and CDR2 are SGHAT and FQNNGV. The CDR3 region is CASSLETQGAKNIQYF. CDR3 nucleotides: TGTGCCAGCAGCTTAGAGACACAGGGGGCCAAAAACATTCAGTACTTC.

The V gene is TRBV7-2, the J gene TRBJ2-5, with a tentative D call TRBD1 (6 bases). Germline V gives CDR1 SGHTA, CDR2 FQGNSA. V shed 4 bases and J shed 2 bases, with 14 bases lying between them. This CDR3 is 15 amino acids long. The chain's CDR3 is CASSSGQPPQETQYF. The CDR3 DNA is TGTGCCAGCAGCTCTGGACAGCCACCTCAAGAGACCCAGTACTTC.

CDR3 nucleotide sequence: TGTGCCAGCAGCCGAGGAGTAGCGGGAGGGTCCCACGAGCAGTACTTC. It yields the protein CASSRGVAGGSHEQYF. The chain recombines TRBV3-1 (or the pseudogene TRBV3-2) with TRBJ2-7, with 11 bases fitting TRBD2. CDR3 length: 16 residues. Germline V CDR1 and CDR2: LGHDT, YNNKEL (reference sequence). The J segment lost 5 bases and the V segment lost 4 bases, leaving 10 bases of the junction unmatched.

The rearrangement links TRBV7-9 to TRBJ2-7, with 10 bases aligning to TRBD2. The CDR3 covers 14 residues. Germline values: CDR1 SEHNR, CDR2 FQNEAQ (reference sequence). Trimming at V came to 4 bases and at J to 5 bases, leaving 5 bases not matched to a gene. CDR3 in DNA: TGTGCCAGCAGCTCAGCGGGGGGGCGAAACGAGCAGTACTTC. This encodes CASSSAGGRNEQYF.

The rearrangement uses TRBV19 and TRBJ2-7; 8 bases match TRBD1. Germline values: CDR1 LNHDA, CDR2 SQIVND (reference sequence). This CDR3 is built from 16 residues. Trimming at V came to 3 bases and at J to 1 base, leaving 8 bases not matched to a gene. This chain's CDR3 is CASSISRTGISYEQYF. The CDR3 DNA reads TGTGCCAGTAGTATCTCCCGGACAGGGATTTCCTACGAGCAGTACTTC.

The CDR3 sequence: CASTLAGGRHEQFF. The CDR3 DNA reads TGTGCCAGCACGCTAGCGGGAGGGCGTCATGAGCAGTTCTTC. The chain uses TRBV6-5 and TRBJ2-1; the match to TRBD2 covers 12 bases. V dropped 7 bases and J dropped 8; count of bases not matched to a gene: 6. The CDR3 totals 14 residues. Per germline, CDR1 MNHEY and CDR2 SVGAGI.

CDR3 loop: CASSQFRVEAFF. As DNA, the CDR3 is TGTGCCAGCAGCCAATTCCGTGTTGAAGCTTTCTTT. This chain uses TRBV14 with TRBJ1-1, with D unresolved. The germline V gene encodes CDR1 SGHDN and CDR2 FVKESK. V lost 2 bases and J lost 7, with 8 bases in between. CDR3 size: 12 residues.

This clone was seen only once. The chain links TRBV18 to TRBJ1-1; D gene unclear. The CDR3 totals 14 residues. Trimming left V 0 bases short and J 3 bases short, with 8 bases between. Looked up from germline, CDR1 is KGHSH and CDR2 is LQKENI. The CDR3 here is CASSPPGVDTEAFF. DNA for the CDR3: TGTGCCAGCTCACCACCCGGGGTGGACACTGAAGCTTTCTTT. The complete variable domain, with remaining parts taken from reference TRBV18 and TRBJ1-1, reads NAGVMQNPRHLVRRRGQEARLRCSPMKGHSHVYWYRQLPEEGLKFMVYLQKENIIDESGMPKERFSAEFPKEGPSILRIQQVVRGDSAAYFCASSPPGVDTEAFFGQGTRLTVV.

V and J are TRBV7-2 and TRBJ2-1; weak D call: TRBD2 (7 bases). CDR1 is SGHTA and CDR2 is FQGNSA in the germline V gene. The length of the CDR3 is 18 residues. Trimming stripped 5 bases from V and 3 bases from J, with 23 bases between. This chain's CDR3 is CASSPPGRGPLYYNEQFF. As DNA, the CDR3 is TGTGCCAGCAGCCCCCCTGGGCGGGGGCCCCTTTACTACAATGAGCAGTTCTTC. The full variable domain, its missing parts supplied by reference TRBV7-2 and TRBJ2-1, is GAGVSQSPSNKVTEKGKDVELRCDPISGHTALYWYRQSLGQGLEFLIYFQGNSAPDKSGLPSDRFSAERTGGSVSTLTIQRTQQEDSAVYLCASSPPGRGPLYYNEQFFGPGTRLTVL.

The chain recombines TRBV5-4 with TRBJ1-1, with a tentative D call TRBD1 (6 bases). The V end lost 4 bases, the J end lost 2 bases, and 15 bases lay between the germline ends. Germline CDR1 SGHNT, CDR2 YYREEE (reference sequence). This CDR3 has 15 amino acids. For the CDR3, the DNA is TGTGCCAGCAGCCTTTCTAGGACAGCAAACACTGAAGCTTTCTTT. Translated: CASSLSRTANTEAFF.

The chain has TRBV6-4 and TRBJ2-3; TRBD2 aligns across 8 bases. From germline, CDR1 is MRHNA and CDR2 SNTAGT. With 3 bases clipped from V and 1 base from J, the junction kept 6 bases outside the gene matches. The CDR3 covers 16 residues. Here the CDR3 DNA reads TGTGCCAGCAGTGAGGTTCCGGGGGGGGGCACAGATACGCAGTATTTT. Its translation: CASSEVPGGGTDTQYF.

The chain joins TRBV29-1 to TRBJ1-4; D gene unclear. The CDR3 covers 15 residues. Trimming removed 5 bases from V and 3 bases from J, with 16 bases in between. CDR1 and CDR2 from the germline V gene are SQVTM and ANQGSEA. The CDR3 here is CSVSQAGTSNEKLFF. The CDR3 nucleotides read TGCAGCGTTTCCCAGGCCGGAACCTCTAATGAAAAACTGTTTTTT.

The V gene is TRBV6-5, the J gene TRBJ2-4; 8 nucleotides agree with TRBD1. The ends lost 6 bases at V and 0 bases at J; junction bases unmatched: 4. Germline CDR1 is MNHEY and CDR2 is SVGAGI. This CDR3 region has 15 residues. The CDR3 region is CASRVDRGAKNIQYF. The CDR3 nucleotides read TGTGCCAGCAGGGTCGACAGGGGAGCCAAAAACATTCAGTACTTC.

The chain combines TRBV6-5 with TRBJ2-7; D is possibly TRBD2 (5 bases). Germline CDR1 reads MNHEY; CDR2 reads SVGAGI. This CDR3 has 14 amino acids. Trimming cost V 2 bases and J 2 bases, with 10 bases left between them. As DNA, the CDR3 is TGTGCCAGCAGTTACCGCGGGTCCCCCTACGAGCAGTACTTC. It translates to CASSYRGSPYEQYF.

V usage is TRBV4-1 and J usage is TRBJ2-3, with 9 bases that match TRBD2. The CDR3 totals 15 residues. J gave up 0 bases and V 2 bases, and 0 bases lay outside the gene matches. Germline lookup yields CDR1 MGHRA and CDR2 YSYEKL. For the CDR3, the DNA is TGCGCCAGCAGCCAAACTAGCGGGAGCACAGATACGCAGTATTTT. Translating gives CASSQTSGSTDTQYF.

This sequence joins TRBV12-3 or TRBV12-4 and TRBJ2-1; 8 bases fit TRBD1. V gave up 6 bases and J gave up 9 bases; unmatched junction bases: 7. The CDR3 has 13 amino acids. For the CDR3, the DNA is TGTGCCAGCAGCCTGACAGGGGACAGTGAGCAGTTCTTC. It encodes CASSLTGDSEQFF.

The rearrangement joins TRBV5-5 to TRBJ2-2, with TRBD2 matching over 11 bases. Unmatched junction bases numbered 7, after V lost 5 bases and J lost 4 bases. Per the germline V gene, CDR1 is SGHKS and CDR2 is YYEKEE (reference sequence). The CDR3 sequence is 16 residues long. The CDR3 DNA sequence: TGTGCCAGCAGTTACCGGACTAGCGGGTTCACCGGGGAGCTGTTTTTT. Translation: CASSYRTSGFTGELFF.

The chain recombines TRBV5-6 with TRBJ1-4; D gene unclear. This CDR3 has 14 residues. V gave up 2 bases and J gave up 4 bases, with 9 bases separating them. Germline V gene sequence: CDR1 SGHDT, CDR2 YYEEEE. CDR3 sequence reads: CASSLKRDNEKLFF. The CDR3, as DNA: TGTGCCAGCAGCTTAAAACGGGATAATGAAAAACTGTTTTTT. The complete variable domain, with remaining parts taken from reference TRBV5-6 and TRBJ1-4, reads DAGVTQSPTHLIKTRGQQVTLRCSPKSGHDTVSWYQQALGQGPQFIFQYYEEEERQRGNFPDRFSGHQFPNYSSELNVNALLLGDSALYLCASSLKRDNEKLFFGSGTQLSVL.

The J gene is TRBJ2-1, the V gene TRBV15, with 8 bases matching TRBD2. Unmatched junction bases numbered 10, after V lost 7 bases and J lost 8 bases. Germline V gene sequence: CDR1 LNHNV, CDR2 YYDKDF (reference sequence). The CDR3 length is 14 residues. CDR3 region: CATTAPRGVHEQFF. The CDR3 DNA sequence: TGTGCCACCACCGCCCCGCGGGGGGTCCATGAGCAGTTCTTC.

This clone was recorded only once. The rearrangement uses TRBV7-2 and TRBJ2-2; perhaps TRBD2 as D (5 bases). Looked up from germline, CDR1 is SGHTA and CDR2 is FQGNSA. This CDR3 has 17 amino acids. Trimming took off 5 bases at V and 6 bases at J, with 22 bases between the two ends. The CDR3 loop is CASSNQVTSSVAGELFF. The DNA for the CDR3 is TGTGCCAGCAGCAACCAAGTCACTAGTTCAGTTGCCGGGGAGCTGTTTTTT.

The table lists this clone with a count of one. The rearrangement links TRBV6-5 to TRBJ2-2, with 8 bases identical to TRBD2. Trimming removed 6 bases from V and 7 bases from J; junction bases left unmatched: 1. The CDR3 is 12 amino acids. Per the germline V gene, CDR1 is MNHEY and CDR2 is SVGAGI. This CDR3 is CASRSGGGELFF. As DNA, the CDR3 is TGTGCCAGCAGGAGCGGGGGCGGGGAGCTGTTTTTT.

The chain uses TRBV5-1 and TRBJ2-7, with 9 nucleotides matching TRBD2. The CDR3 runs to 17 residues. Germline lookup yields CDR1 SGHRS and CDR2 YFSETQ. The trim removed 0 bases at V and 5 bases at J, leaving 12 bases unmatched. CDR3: CASSLVAGSGSSDEQYF. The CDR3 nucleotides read TGCGCCAGCAGCTTGGTGGCTGGTAGCGGGAGTAGCGACGAGCAGTACTTC.

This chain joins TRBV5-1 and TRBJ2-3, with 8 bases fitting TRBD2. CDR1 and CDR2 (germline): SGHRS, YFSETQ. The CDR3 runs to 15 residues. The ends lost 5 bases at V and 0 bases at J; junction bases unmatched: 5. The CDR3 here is CASSTRGGSTDTQYF. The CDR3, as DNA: TGCGCCAGCAGTACTCGGGGGGGCAGCACAGATACGCAGTATTTT.

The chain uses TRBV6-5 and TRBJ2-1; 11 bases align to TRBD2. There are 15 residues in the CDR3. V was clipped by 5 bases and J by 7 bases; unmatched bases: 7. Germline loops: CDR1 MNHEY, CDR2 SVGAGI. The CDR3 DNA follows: TGTGCCAGCAGTCTTAGCGGGGGGGCCCGGAATGAGCAGTTCTTC. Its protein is CASSLSGGARNEQFF.

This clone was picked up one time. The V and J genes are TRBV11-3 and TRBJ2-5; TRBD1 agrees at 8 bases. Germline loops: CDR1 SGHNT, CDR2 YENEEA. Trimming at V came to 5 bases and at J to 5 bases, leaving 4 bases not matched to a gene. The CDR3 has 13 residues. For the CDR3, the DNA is TGTGCCAGCAGCCGGGACAGGAAGGAGACCCAGTACTTC. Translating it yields CASSRDRKETQYF.